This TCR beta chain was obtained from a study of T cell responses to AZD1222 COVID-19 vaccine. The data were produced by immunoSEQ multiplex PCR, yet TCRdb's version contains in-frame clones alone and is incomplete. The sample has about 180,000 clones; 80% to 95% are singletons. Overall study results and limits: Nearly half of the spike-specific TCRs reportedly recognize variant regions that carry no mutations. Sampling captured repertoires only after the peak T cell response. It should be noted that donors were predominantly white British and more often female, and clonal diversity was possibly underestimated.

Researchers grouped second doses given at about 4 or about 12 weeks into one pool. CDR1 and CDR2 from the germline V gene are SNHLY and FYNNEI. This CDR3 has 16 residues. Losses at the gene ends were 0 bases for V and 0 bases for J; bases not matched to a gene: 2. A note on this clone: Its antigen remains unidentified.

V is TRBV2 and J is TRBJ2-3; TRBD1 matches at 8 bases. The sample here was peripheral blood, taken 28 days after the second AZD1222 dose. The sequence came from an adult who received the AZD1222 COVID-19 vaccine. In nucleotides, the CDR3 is TGTGCCAGCAGTGAAGCGGGGGACAGGAGCACAGATACGCAGTATTTT. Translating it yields CASSEAGDRSTDTQYF.